This TCR beta chain is drawn from a study of cytotoxic CD8 clonotypes in ibrutinib-treated CLL. On the study more broadly: It was after a median approximately twelve months of treatment, range 6 to 36, that response samples were taken.

Broader study findings: Measured clonality at baseline was greater than in age-matched healthy donors and tracked with circulating CD8+ T-cell counts. With treatment, public clonotypes, which were uncommon, either contracted or remained stable.

Turning to this clone: Its target is unknown.

Trimming removed 5 bases from V and 0 bases from J, with 5 bases in between. The CDR3 is made up of 14 amino acids. CDR1 is SEHNR, CDR2 FQNEAQ, per germline (reference sequence). TCRdb's table, derived via immunoSEQ multiplex PCR, lists solely in-frame clones and lacks some. The data hold around 2,500 clones, with approximately 85% observed a single time. The rearrangement links TRBV7-9 to TRBJ2-6; unclear D gene. The sample was PBMCs, taken before ibrutinib treatment. The source is a human donor with chronic lymphocytic leukemia. The CDR3 here is CASSPSSGANVLTF. The CDR3 coding sequence is TGTGCCAGCAGCCCAAGCTCTGGGGCCAACGTCCTGACTTTC.